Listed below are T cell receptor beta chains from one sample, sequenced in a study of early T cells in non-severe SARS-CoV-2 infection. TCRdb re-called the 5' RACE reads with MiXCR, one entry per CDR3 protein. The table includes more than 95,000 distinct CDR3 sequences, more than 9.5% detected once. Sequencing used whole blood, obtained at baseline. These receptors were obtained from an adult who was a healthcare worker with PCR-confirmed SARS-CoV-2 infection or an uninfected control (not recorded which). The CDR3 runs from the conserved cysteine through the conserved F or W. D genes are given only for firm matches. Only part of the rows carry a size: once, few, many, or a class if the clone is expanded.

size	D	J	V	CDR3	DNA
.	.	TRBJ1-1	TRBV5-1	CASSLGGFDTEAFF	TGCGCCAGCAGCTTGGGCGGTTTCGACACTGAAGCTTTCTTT
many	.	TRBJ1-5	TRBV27	CASSTQNQPQHF	TGTGCCAGCAGTACCCAGAATCAGCCCCAGCATTTT
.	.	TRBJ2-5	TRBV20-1	CSARGLTRVSRVQETQYF	TGCAGTGCTAGAGGCCTCACCCGGGTCTCACGAGTCCAAGAGACCCAGTACTTC
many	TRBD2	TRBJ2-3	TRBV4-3	CASSQTPGLAADTQYF	TGCGCCAGCAGCCAGACACCGGGACTAGCGGCAGATACGCAGTATTTT
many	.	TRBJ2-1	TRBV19	CASSIDVTGGNEQFF	TGTGCCAGTAGTATAGACGTGACAGGCGGCAATGAGCAGTTCTTC
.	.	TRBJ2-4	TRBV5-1	CASSLQGQGPKNIQYF	TGCGCCAGCAGCTTGCAAGGGCAAGGGCCCAAAAACATTCAGTACTTC
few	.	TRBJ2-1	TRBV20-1	CSALGHFHYNEQFF	TGCAGTGCTTTAGGACACTTTCACTACAATGAGCAGTTCTTC
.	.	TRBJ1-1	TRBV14	CASSQEIRQATWMGTEAFF	TGTGCCAGCAGCCAAGAAATTCGTCAGGCAACCTGGATGGGCACTGAAGCTTTCTTT
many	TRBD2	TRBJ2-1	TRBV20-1	CSAPQGLAGIYNEQFF	TGCAGTGCACCCCAGGGGCTAGCGGGGATTTACAATGAGCAGTTCTTC
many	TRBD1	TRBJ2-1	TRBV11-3	CASSSGTGGTEQFF	TGTGCCAGCAGCTCCGGGACAGGGGGCACTGAGCAGTTCTTC
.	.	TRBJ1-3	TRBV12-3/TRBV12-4	CASSFRGNTIYF	TGTGCCAGCAGTTTCCGCGGAAACACCATATATTTT
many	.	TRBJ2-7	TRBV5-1	CASSFGQGEFPYEQYF	TGCGCCAGCAGCTTCGGCCAGGGTGAATTTCCCTACGAGCAGTACTTC
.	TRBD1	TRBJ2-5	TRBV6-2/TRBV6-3	CASSAGQALQETQYF	TGTGCCAGCAGTGCCGGACAGGCACTTCAAGAGACCCAGTACTTC
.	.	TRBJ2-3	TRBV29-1	CSTRTNLDTQYF	TGCAGCACTCGGACTAATCTGGATACGCAGTATTTT
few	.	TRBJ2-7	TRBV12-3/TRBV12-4	CASSFAGEDEQYF	TGTGCCAGCAGTTTCGCCGGGGAAGACGAGCAGTACTTC
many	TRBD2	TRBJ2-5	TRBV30	CAWSVIVGGQYF	TGTGCCTGGAGTGTAATTGTGGGAGGGCAGTACTTC
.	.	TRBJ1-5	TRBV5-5	CASSLVPLVAQPQHF	TGTGCCAGCAGCTTGGTCCCCCTCGTGGCTCAGCCCCAGCATTTT
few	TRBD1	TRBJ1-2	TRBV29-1	CSVEGSMTGIYGYTF	TGCAGCGTTGAAGGGAGCATGACAGGGATCTATGGCTACACCTTC
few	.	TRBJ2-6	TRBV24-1	CATSVSGSGANVLTF	TGTGCCACATCCGTTTCGGGGTCTGGGGCCAACGTCCTGACTTTC
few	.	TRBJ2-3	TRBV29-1	CSADRDSTDTQYF	TGCAGCGCGGACCGGGACAGCACAGATACGCAGTATTTT
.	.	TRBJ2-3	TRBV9	CASSVGTAPSTDTQYF	TGTGCCAGCAGCGTAGGGACAGCCCCTAGCACAGATACGCAGTATTTT
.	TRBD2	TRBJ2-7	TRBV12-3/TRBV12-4	CASSKGLAGVYEQYF	TGTGCCAGCAGCAAGGGACTAGCGGGGGTCTACGAGCAGTACTTC
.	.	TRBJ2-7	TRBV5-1	CASRVGTPGEQYF	TGCGCCAGCAGAGTCGGGACACCGGGGGAGCAGTACTTC
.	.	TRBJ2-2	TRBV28	CASEYTGTGELFF	TGTGCCAGCGAATATACAGGCACCGGGGAGCTGTTTTTT
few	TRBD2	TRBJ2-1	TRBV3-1	CASSLGASGGYNEQFF	TGTGCCAGCTCCCTGGGAGCTAGCGGGGGCTACAATGAGCAGTTCTTC
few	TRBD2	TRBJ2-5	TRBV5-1	CASKLAGEETQYF	TGCGCCAGCAAGCTAGCGGGAGAAGAGACCCAGTACTTC
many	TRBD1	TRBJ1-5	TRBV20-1	CSALSPAGTGLSQPQHF	TGCAGTGCTCTATCGCCGGCCGGGACAGGGCTTAGTCAGCCCCAGCATTTT
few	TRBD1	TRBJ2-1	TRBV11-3	CASSLARQGAFDEQFF	TGTGCCAGCAGCTTAGCGCGACAGGGGGCGTTCGATGAGCAGTTCTTC
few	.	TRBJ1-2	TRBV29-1	CSVDSVNFNYGYTF	TGCAGCGTTGACAGCGTAAACTTTAACTATGGCTACACCTTC
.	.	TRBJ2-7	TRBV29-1	CSVRRNSDGEQYF	TGCAGCGTTAGGAGGAATTCCGACGGCGAGCAGTACTTC
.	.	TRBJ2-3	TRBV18	CASCARAGTAITDTQYF	TGTGCCAGCTGCGCCCGGGCGGGGACAGCGATCACAGATACGCAGTATTTT
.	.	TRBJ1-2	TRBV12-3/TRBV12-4	CASSTAQRNPHGYTF	TGTGCCAGCAGCACTGCACAGCGAAACCCCCATGGCTACACCTTC
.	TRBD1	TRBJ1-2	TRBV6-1	CASRTGGASGYTF	TGTGCCAGCAGGACAGGGGGCGCGTCCGGCTACACCTTC
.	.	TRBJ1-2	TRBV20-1	CSASRLPQSGDNGYTF	TGCAGTGCTAGCCGCCTCCCTCAGTCAGGGGATAATGGCTACACCTTC
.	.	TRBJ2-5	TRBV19	CASSPAEGTQYF	TGTGCCAGTAGTCCCGCGGAGGGGACCCAGTACTTC
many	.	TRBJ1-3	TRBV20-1	CSATQGTGNTIYF	TGCAGTGCGACACAGGGTACTGGAAACACCATATATTTT
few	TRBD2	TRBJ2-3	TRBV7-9	CASSFEEREYNTQYF	TGTGCCAGCAGCTTCGAGGAGCGGGAGTATAATACGCAGTATTTT
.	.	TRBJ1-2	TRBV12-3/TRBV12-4	CASSPLARAYGYTF	TGTGCCAGCAGTCCCCTAGCTCGGGCCTATGGCTACACCTTC
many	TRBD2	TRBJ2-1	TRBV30	CAWRDYQYNEQFF	TGTGCCTGGCGGGACTACCAATACAATGAGCAGTTCTTC
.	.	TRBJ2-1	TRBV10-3	CAISESSGPSPNEQFF	TGTGCCATCAGTGAGTCAAGCGGACCTTCCCCCAATGAGCAGTTCTTC
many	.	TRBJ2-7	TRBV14	CASSHPQGQTSYEQYF	TGTGCCAGCAGCCATCCACAGGGACAAACCTCCTACGAGCAGTACTTC
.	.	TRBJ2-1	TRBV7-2	CASSFRRSAGSSYNEQFF	TGTGCCAGCAGCTTCAGAAGATCAGCAGGGAGCTCCTACAATGAGCAGTTCTTC
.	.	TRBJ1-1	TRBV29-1	CSVAPKDSEAFF	TGCAGCGTTGCGCCTAAGGACTCTGAAGCTTTCTTT
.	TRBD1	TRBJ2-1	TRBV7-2	CASSLAGRGNEQFF	TGTGCCAGCAGCTTAGCGGGCAGGGGGAATGAGCAGTTCTTC
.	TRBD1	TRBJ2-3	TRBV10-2	CASSPGTGATDTQYF	TGCGCCAGCAGCCCCGGGACAGGTGCAACAGATACGCAGTATTTT
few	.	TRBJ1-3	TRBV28	CASSLGQAGNTIYF	TGTGCCAGCAGTTTAGGACAAGCTGGAAACACCATATATTTT
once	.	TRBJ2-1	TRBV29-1	CSVEDQRYEQFF	TGCAGCGTTGAAGATCAGAGATATGAGCAGTTCTTC
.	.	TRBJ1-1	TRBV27	CASSPHTGKGSTEAFF	TGTGCCAGCAGTCCCCACACAGGGAAGGGGAGCACTGAAGCTTTCTTT
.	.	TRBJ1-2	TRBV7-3	CASSLGAGYGYTF	TGTGCCAGCAGCTTAGGGGCAGGCTATGGCTACACCTTC
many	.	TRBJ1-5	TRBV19	CASSIGMGSQPQHF	TGTGCCAGTAGTATAGGAATGGGTTCTCAGCCCCAGCATTTT
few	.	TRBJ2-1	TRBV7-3	CASSLGSDYEQFF	TGTGCCAGCAGCTTGGGTTCCGACTATGAGCAGTTCTTC
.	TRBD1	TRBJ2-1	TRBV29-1	CSVDSLVTGAEDEQFF	TGCAGCGTTGATTCCTTGGTGACAGGGGCCGAGGATGAGCAGTTCTTC
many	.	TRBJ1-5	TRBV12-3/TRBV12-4	CASSPFNQPQHF	TGTGCCAGCAGTCCCTTCAATCAGCCCCAGCATTTT
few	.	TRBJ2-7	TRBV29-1	CSGGHQNSYEQYF	TGCAGCGGGGGACACCAAAACTCCTACGAGCAGTACTTC